This T cell receptor beta chain was observed in a study of response to subunit inactivated influenza vaccine. TCRdb itself ran the RT-PCR reads through MiXCR, one entry per CDR3 protein. The table records about 190,000 distinct CDR3 sequences, approximately 14% of them present only once. The CDR3 loop spans 16 amino acids. V gave up 0 bases and J gave up 5 bases, with 20 bases separating them. Germline CDR1 reads DFQATT; CDR2 reads SNEGSKA (reference sequence). Study-wide results and caveats: Each seasonal flu vaccination may recruit only limited new T cells, authors suggested.

This clonotype was observed a few times. Its antigen is not known. The chain recombines TRBV20-1 with TRBJ2-7, with D perhaps matching TRBD1 (7 bases). Sequencing used CD8+ T cells sorted from PBMCs, obtained more than 4 days after vaccination. This receptor was identified in a man in his forties or fifties who received an inactivated influenza vaccine. CDR3 DNA: TGCAGTGCTAGAGATTTAACGAGGGGGCGGACTAACGAGCAGTACTTC. Translated, it gives CSARDLTRGRTNEQYF.